A single sample is the source of the 2 T cell receptor beta chains below, sequenced in a study of blood T cells in healthy people across ages. For the second PCR, which ran for about 7 to 12 cycles, a sample-barcoded 5' primer and a J-beta primer mix were used. TCRdb fed the 5' RACE reads into MiXCR, producing one record per CDR3 protein. The sample shows around 1.7 million distinct CDR3 sequences, over 25% of them seen only once. Sequences were obtained from blood. The receptors were gathered from a woman in her 30s in good health.

This clonotype was observed a few times. The chain's CDR3 is CASSYSSSGSWEQFF. In nucleotides, the CDR3 is TGTGCCAGCAGTTACTCGAGCAGCGGGTCGTGGGAGCAGTTCTTC. The chain combines TRBV6-6 with TRBJ2-1; maybe TRBD2 (6 bases). The CDR3 sequence is 15 residues long. Germline CDR1 reads MNHNY; CDR2 reads SVGAGI (reference sequence). The V gene lost 0 bases and the J gene lost 10 bases, with 16 bases spanning the gap.

Details on this clonotype: This may arise from a read error, as a much more abundant clone is one base away. This is likely a read error, given that the CDR3 carries no conserved phenylalanine or tryptophan at its end. The rearrangement joins TRBV4-1 to TRBJ1-2, with D possibly TRBD1 on 6 matching bases. CDR1 and CDR2 (germline): MGHRA, YSYEKL. Between the trimmed V and J ends, which lost 1 base and 5 bases, there was a span of 20 bases. The CDR3 contains 17 residues. The CDR3 nucleotides are TGCGCCAGCAGCCAAGGGGGGACACTCGGTTCTTGGTATGGCTACACCTGC. Translating gives CASSQGGTLGSWYGYTC.